The present T cell receptor (beta chain) was sequenced within a study of T-cell reconstitution after alpha-beta-depleted transplantation in children. The CDR3 runs to 15 residues. Per germline, CDR1 SNHLY and CDR2 FYNNEI. V lost 8 bases and J lost 4; bases outside the gene matches: 10. Preparing the TCRbeta library involved the use of unique molecular identifiers. Using its own MiXCR run on the PCR reads, TCRdb lists one record per CDR3 protein. The sample shows roughly 250,000 distinct CDR3 sequences, roughly 8.2% of them seen only once. This clonotype came up many times. The antigen remains unidentified. Notes on the study in general: The study traced high day-60 TCRbeta diversity in some patients to surviving recipient T cells and thymic progenitors. The main origin of T-cell counts and diversity one year after transplant was newly produced T cells. Approximately two months post-transplant, alpha-beta T cells reportedly originated from several hundred expanded graft clones.

The receptor comes from a male patient between 10 and 17 years old who had a stem cell transplant for acute lymphoblastic leukemia, so the T cells may come from the graft donor. This chain joins TRBV2 and TRBJ2-3, with TRBD2 identical over 9 bases. Here the sequenced sample was PBMCs, mostly from graft donor cells, taken 180 days after TCRalphabeta/CD19-depleted stem cell transplant. The CDR3 loop reads CASGGGALGADTQYF. For the CDR3, the DNA is TGTGCCAGCGGCGGGGGGGCCTTAGGGGCAGATACGCAGTATTTT. The whole variable domain, filled in from reference TRBV2 and TRBJ2-3, reads EPEVTQTPSHQVTQMGQEVILRCVPISNHLYFYWYRQILGQKVEFLVSFYNNEISEKSEIFDDQFSVERPDGSNFTLKIRSTKLEDSAMYFCASGGGALGADTQYFGPGTRLTVL.